This is a list of T cell receptor beta chains from one sample in a study of T cells after posttransplantation cyclophosphamide. Libraries were prepared by immunoSEQ multiplex PCR; TCRdb keeps only in-frame clonotypes and omits some of them. The sample yields about 36,000 clones, without any singletons. Sequencing used PBMCs. The receptors derive from a girl between 10 and 17 years old in good health, CMV-negative, and a related stem cell transplant donor. Each CDR3 is given with its conserved first and last residue. Each record gives: J gene, V gene, CDR3 protein.

J: TRBJ2-7; V: TRBV10-2; CDR3: CASSRGGADYEQYF
J: TRBJ1-1; V: TRBV9; CDR3: CASSVATKTEAFF
J: TRBJ2-1; V: TRBV28; CDR3: CAIGSGGSYNEQFF
J: TRBJ1-4; V: TRBV1; CDR3: CTSSPVPGQGAARLTTNEKLFF
J: TRBJ1-2; V: TRBV29-1; CDR3: CSVTPGQGGYGYTF
J: TRBJ1-5; V: TRBV19; CDR3: CASSTSGQVNQPQHF
J: TRBJ2-1; V: TRBV19; CDR3: CASSRAPLAGLNNEQFF
J: TRBJ2-4; V: TRBV7-9; CDR3: CASSFGEAKNIQYF
J: TRBJ1-1; V: TRBV6-5; CDR3: CASRRGLNTEAFF
J: TRBJ1-1; V: TRBV10-1; CDR3: CASSSQDRVTEAFF
J: TRBJ2-1; V: TRBV27; CDR3: CASRGQGDNEQFF
J: TRBJ2-7; V: TRBV13; CDR3: CASSLNSEQYF
J: TRBJ2-2; V: TRBV7-6; CDR3: CASSLGAGGTGELFF
J: TRBJ2-1; V: TRBV7-2; CDR3: CASSLSSGRGKRNEQFF
J: TRBJ1-2; V: TRBV27; CDR3: CASSLGKGEVRSGYTF
J: TRBJ2-1; V: TRBV5-1; CDR3: CASSRVVGLAGGAQFF
J: TRBJ2-1; V: TRBV19; CDR3: CASSIKSPNHYNEQFF
J: TRBJ2-7; V: TRBV28; CDR3: CASSPPGTFYEQYF
J: -; V: TRBV6-1; CDR3: CASSEWWTGSHEQYF
J: TRBJ2-7; V: TRBV25-1; CDR3: CASSEPGQKTYEQYF
J: TRBJ1-2; V: TRBV5-6; CDR3: CASSPWDRVNYGYTF
J: TRBJ2-5; V: TRBV18; CDR3: CASSLRTSGRPGGETQYF
J: TRBJ1-4; V: TRBV11-3; CDR3: CASSLDRGTVVAATNEKLFF
J: TRBJ1-1; V: TRBV4-1; CDR3: CASSQHTPQGITEAFF
J: TRBJ2-3; V: TRBV4-2; CDR3: CASSQETSGRGGDTQYF
J: TRBJ2-1; V: TRBV7-2; CDR3: CASSRSGSSYNEQFF